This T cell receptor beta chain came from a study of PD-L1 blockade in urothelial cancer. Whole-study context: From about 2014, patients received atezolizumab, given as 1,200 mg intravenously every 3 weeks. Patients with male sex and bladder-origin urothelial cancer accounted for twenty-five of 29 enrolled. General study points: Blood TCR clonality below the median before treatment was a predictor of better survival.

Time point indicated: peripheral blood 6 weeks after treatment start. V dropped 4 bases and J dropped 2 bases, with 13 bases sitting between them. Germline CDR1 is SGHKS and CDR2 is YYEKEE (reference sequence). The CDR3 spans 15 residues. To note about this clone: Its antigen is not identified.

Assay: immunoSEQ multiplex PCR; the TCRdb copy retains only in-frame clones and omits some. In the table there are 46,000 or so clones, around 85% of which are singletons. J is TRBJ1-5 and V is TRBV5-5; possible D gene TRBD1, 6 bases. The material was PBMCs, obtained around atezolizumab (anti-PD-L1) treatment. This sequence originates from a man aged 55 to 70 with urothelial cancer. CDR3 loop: CASSLSGGGNQPQHF. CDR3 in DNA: TGTGCCAGCAGCCTCAGTGGGGGCGGCAATCAGCCCCAGCATTTT. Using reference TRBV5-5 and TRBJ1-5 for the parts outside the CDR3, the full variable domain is DAGVTQSPTHLIKTRGQQVTLRCSPISGHKSVSWYQQVLGQGPQFIFQYYEKEERGRGNFPDRFSARQFPNYSSELNVNALLLGDSALYLCASSLSGGGNQPQHFGDGTRLSIL.